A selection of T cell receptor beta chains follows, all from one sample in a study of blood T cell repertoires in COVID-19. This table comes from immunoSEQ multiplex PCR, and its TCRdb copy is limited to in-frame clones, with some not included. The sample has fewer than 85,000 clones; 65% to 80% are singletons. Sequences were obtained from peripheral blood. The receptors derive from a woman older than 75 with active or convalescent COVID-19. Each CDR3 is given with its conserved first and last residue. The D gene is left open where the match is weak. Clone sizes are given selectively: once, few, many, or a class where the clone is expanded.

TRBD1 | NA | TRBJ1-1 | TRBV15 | CATSIQGSVAFF | TGTGCCACCAGCATACAGGGGAGTGTGGCTTTCTTT
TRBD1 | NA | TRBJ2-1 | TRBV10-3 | CAISADRARGQFF | TGTGCCATCAGTGCCGACAGGGCCCGTGGGCAGTTCTTC
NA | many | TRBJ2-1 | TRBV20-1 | CSASPPLGGGVVNEQFF | TGCAGTGCTAGTCCCCCCCTAGGAGGGGGCGTAGTCAATGAGCAGTTCTTC
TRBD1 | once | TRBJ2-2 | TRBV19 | CATHRGDPGELFF | TGTGCCACCCACAGGGGGGACCCCGGGGAGCTGTTTTTT
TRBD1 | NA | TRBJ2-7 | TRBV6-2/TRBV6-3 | CASSFSRDRGNEQYF | TGTGCCAGCAGTTTCTCCCGGGACAGGGGGAACGAGCAGTACTTC
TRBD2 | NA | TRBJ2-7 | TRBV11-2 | CASSSGALAGVSYEQYF | TGTGCCAGCAGCTCGGGGGCCCTAGCGGGGGTCTCCTACGAGCAGTACTTC
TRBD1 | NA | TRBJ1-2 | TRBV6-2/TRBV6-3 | CASSWTGRYGYTF | TGTGCCAGCAGTTGGACAGGACGCTATGGCTACACCTTC
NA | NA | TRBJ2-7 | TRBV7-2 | CASSLQGGTYEQYF | TGTGCCAGCAGCTTACAGGGGGGCACGTACGAGCAGTACTTC
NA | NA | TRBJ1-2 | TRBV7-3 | CASSFLPRQGYTF | TGTGCCAGCAGCTTCCTCCCGAGGCAGGGCTACACCTTC
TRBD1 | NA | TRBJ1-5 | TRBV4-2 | CASSPLQTGVNQPQHF | TGTGCCAGCAGCCCTCTACAGACAGGGGTGAATCAGCCCCAGCATTTT
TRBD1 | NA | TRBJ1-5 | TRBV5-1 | CASSPGTGSQPQHF | TGCGCCAGCAGTCCCGGGACAGGCAGTCAGCCCCAGCATTTT
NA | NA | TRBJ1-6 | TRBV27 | CASTYLGGSYNSPLHF | TGTGCCAGCACCTATCTTGGAGGATCCTATAATTCACCCCTCCACTTT
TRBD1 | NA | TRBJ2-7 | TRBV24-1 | CATIIGTGDSYEQYF | TGTGCCACCATTATAGGGACAGGGGACTCCTACGAGCAGTACTTC
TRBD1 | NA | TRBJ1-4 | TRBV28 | CASRRGGGNEKLFF | TGTGCCAGCAGGAGAGGAGGGGGCAATGAAAAACTGTTTTTT
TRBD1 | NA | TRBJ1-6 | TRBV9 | CASSSRDSLSPLHF | TGTGCCAGCAGCTCTAGGGACAGTCTATCACCCCTCCACTTT
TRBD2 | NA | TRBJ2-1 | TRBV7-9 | CASSLGGLASRVYNEQFF | TGTGCCAGCAGCTTAGGGGGACTAGCGTCCCGTGTGTACAATGAGCAGTTCTTC
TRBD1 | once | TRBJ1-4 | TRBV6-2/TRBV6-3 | CASSLDREEEKLFF | TGTGCCAGCAGTCTGGACAGGGAGGAGGAAAAACTGTTTTTT
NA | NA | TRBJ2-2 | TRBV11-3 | CASSRPGQNTGELFF | TGTGCCAGCAGTAGACCGGGACAAAACACCGGGGAGCTGTTTTTT
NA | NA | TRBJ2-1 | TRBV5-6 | CASSLVQVVSSYNEQFF | TGTGCCAGCAGCTTGGTGCAGGTAGTGTCGTCCTACAATGAGCAGTTCTTC
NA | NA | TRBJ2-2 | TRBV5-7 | CASSAREYTGELFF | TGTGCCAGCTCGGCTCGGGAATACACCGGGGAGCTGTTTTTT
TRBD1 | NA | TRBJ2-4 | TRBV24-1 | CATSDLRGLAKNIQYF | TGTGCCACCAGTGATTTGAGGGGGCTAGCCAAAAACATTCAGTACTTC
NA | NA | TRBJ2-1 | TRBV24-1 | CATSDSGINNEQFF | TGTGCCACCAGTGACTCAGGGATCAACAATGAGCAGTTCTTC
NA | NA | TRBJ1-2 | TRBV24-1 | CATSDFNGGYTF | TGTGCCACCAGTGATTTTAACGGTGGCTACACCTTC
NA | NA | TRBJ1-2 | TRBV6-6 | CASSPSSLRGRIRDYGYTF | TGTGCCAGCAGTCCTAGCTCCCTCAGGGGTAGGATCCGTGACTATGGCTACACCTTC
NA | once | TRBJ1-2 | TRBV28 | CASSPLDRRIHGYTF | TGTGCCAGCAGCCCTCTAGACAGGAGAATCCATGGCTACACCTTC
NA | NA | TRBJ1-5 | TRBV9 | CASSLSPNQPQHF | TGTGCCAGCAGCCTTAGTCCTAACCAGCCCCAGCATTTT
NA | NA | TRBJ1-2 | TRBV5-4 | CASTHSVRGAYGYTF | TGTGCCAGCACCCATTCAGTCCGGGGTGCCTATGGCTACACCTTC
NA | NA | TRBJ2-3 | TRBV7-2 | CASSLGGVLTDTQYF | TGTGCCAGCAGCTTAGGCGGGGTACTCACAGATACGCAGTATTTT
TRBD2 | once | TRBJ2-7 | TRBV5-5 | CASSLFAGGPYEQYF | TGTGCCAGCAGCTTGTTTGCGGGGGGCCCCTACGAGCAGTACTTC
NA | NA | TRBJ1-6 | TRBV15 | CATSRGGNSPLHF | TGTGCCACCAGCAGGGGAGGGAATTCACCCCTCCACTTT
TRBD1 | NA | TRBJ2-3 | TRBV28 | CASSRRGPSRSQYF | TGTGCCAGCAGTCGAAGGGGGCCATCCCGTTCGCAGTATTTT
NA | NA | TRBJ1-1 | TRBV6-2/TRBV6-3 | CASSVLGGYTEAFF | TGTGCCAGCAGCGTCCTTGGGGGCTACACTGAAGCTTTCTTT
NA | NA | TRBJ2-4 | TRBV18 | CASSPPSKNIQYF | TGTGCCAGCTCACCACCTAGTAAAAACATTCAGTACTTC
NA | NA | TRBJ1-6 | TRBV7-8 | CASSLRGSPLHF | TGTGCCAGCAGCCTTAGGGGTTCACCCCTCCACTTT
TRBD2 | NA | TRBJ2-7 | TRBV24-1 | CATSLIAGVAYEQYF | TGTGCCACCAGTTTAATAGCGGGGGTGGCCTACGAGCAGTACTTC
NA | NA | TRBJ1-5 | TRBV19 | CASSIRRDSSNQPQHF | TGTGCCAGTAGTATTAGGAGGGATAGTAGCAATCAGCCCCAGCATTTT
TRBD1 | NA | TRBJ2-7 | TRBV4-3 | CASSQDREGDRGRSEQYF | TGCGCCAGCAGCCAAGATCGAGAAGGGGACAGGGGGCGGTCCGAGCAGTACTTC
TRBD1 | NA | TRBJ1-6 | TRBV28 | CASSPWTGLNSPLHF | TGTGCCAGCAGTCCTTGGACAGGGCTTAATTCACCCCTCCACTTT
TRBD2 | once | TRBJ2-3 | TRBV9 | CASSVDKTYPTSGGTDTQYF | TGTGCCAGCAGCGTAGACAAAACCTACCCAACTAGCGGGGGCACAGATACGCAGTATTTT
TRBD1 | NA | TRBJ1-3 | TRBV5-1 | CASSFYGQGYSGNTIYF | TGCGCCAGCAGCTTTTACGGACAGGGTTACTCTGGAAACACCATATATTTT
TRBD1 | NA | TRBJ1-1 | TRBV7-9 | CASSLETGGAFF | TGTGCCAGCAGCTTAGAGACAGGGGGAGCTTTCTTT
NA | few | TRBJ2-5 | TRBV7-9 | CASSLGQAGETQYF | TGTGCCAGCAGCTTAGGACAGGCAGGAGAGACCCAGTACTTC
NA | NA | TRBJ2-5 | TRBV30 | CAWSVTGPRETQYF | TGTGCCTGGAGTGTTACAGGACCCCGGGAGACCCAGTACTTC
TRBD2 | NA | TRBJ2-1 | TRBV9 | CASSISGGDYNEQFF | TGTGCCAGCAGCATCAGCGGGGGGGACTACAATGAGCAGTTCTTC
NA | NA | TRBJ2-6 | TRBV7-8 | CASSRSGLDLSGANVLTF | TGTGCCAGCAGCAGATCCGGCCTGGACTTAAGCGGGGCCAACGTCCTGACTTTC
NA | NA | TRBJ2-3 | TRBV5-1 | CASSSRDGGGADTQYF | TGCGCCAGCAGCTCGAGGGACGGAGGGGGCGCAGATACGCAGTATTTT
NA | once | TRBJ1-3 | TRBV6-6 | CASRPRAGGNTIYF | TGTGCCAGCAGACCCAGGGCAGGGGGAAACACCATATATTTT
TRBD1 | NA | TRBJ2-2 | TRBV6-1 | CASSENRGRTGELFF | TGTGCCAGCAGTGAAAACAGGGGACGGACCGGGGAGCTGTTTTTT
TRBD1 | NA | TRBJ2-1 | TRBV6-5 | CASSYEGTGIRVF | TGTGCCAGCAGTTACGAAGGGACAGGGATTAGGGTCTTC
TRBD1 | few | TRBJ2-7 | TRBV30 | CAWSSKGAGYEQYF | TGTGCCTGGAGTTCAAAGGGGGCGGGTTACGAGCAGTACTTC